The clone carrying this TCR beta chain appeared many times. MiXCR, run by TCRdb on the 5' RACE reads, gives a single entry per CDR3 protein. Of approximately 130,000 distinct CDR3 sequences in the sample, roughly 3.4% were seen once. These data are taken from a study of neurological immune-mediated disorders. The germline CDR1 and CDR2 sequences are MDHEN and SYDVKM. Unmatched junction bases numbered 2, after V lost 4 bases and J lost 3 bases. This CDR3 has 14 residues. The receptor was derived from a woman aged 25 to 45 with multiple sclerosis. The gene calls are TRBV28 and TRBJ2-3; 9 nucleotides match TRBD1. Sequences were obtained from PBMCs. DNA for the CDR3: TGTGCCAGCAGTTGGACAGGGGCGACAGATACGCAGTATTTT. Its translation: CASSWTGATDTQYF.